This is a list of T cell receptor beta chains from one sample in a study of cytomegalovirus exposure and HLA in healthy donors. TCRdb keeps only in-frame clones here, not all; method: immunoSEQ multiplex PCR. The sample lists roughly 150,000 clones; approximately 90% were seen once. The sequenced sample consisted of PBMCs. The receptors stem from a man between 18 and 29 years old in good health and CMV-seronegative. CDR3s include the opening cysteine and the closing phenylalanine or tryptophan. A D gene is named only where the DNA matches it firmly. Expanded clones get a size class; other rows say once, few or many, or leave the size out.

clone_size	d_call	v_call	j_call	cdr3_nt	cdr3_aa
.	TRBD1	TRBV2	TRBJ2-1	TGTGCCAGCAGTGCCTGGACAGGGGCAGACAATGAGCAGTTCTTC	CASSAWTGADNEQFF
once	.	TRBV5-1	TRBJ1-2	TGCGCCAGCAGCTGGGACAACAATAACTATGGCTACACCTTC	CASSWDNNNYGYTF
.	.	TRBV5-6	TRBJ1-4	TGTGCCAGCAGCTTACGGACACCAACTAATGAAAAACTGTTTTTT	CASSLRTPTNEKLFF
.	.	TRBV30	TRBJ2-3	TGTGCCTGTGGATCCGGGGGAACAGATACGCAGTATTTT	CACGSGGTDTQYF
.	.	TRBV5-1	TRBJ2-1	TGCGCCAGCAGTCGACGGACTAATGAGCAGTTCTTC	CASSRRTNEQFF
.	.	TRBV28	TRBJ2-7	TGTGCCAGCGCGGGGCAGACACCATCCTCCTACGAGCAGTACTTC	CASAGQTPSSYEQYF
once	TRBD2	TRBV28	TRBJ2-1	TGTGCCAGCAGTTTATATAGTAGGGGTCTAGCGGGGGGTATAGTCGCCTACAATGAGCAGTTCTTC	CASSLYSRGLAGGIVAYNEQFF
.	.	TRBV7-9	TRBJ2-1	TGTGCCAGCAGCTTAGGGAAAGCGAGACTAGTAAACAATGAGCAGTTCTTC	CASSLGKARLVNNEQFF
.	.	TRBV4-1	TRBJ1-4	TGCGCCAGCAGCCAAGAAGTCGGACAAGCTAATGAAAAACTGTTTTTT	CASSQEVGQANEKLFF
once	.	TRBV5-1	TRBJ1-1	TGCGCCAGCAGCCCGGCCGGAGTGAAGGAAGCTTTCTTT	CASSPAGVKEAFF
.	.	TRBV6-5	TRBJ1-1	TGTGCCAGCAGTTACTCTCAGGGGAGAACTGAAGCTTTCTTT	CASSYSQGRTEAFF
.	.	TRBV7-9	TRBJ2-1	TGTGCCAGCAGCTTAATCAACTCCAGGATTTCCTACAATGAGCAGTTCTTC	CASSLINSRISYNEQFF
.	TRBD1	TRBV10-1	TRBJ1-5	TGCGCCAGCAGTGACGGGACAGGGCACAATCAGCCCCAGCATTTT	CASSDGTGHNQPQHF
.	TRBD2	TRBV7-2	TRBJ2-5	TGTGCCAGCAGCTCCACGAGGCGGACTAGTCAGGAAGAGACCCAGTACTTC	CASSSTRRTSQEETQYF
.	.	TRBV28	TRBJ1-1	TGTGCCAGCAGTTTTTATCCCGAGACAGTGAACACTGAAGCTTTCTTT	CASSFYPETVNTEAFF
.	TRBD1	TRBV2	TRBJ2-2	TGTGCCAGCAGTGCGGGACAGGGGGCAGTCACCGGGGAGCTGTTTTTT	CASSAGQGAVTGELFF
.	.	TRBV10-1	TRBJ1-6	TGCGCCAGCTCAACCCCCTCACGGCAAAAGGGAGACTCCTATAATTCACCCCTCCACTTT	CASSTPSRQKGDSYNSPLHF
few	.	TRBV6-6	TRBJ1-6	TGTGCCAGCAGTGCCTCGGCAGGGGAACACTCACCCCTCCACTTT	CASSASAGEHSPLHF
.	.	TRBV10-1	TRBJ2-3	TGCGCCAGCAGTGAGTCCCCCGGTTCAGATACGCAGTATTTT	CASSESPGSDTQYF
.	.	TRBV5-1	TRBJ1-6	TGCGCCAGCAGCTTGACGAGCTCCTATAATTCACCCCTCCACTTT	CASSLTSSYNSPLHF
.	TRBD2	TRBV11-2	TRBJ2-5	TGTGCCAGCAGTCTGACTAGCGGGAGGTCGGAGACCCAGTACTTC	CASSLTSGRSETQYF
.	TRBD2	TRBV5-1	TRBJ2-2	TGCGCCAGCAGCTATAGGACTAGCGGTACGAACACCGGGGAGCTGTTTTTT	CASSYRTSGTNTGELFF
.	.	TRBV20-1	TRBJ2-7	TGCAGTGCTAGATACTACTACGAGCAGTACTTC	CSARYYYEQYF
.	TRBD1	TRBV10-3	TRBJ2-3	TGTGCCATCAGAGGACAGGGTTCTAGCACAGATACGCAGTATTTT	CAIRGQGSSTDTQYF
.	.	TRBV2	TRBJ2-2	TGTGCCAGCAGTCTCGGTGGGACATCGCCCGGGGAGCTGTTTTTT	CASSLGGTSPGELFF
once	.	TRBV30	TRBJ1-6	TGTGCCTGGAGTCTAGCGGGGATAACCCTCTATAATTCACCCCTCCACTTT	CAWSLAGITLYNSPLHF
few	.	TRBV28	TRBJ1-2	TGTGCCAGCAGTTTAATACAGGGTTCTGGCTACACCTTC	CASSLIQGSGYTF
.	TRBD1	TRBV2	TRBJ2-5	TGTGCCAGCGGCCGGGACAGGGCACAAGAGACCCAGTACTTC	CASGRDRAQETQYF
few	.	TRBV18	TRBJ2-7	TGTGCCAGCTCACCGGAGGACAGCGAGAAGTACTTC	CASSPEDSEKYF
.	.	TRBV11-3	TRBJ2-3	TGTGCCAGCAGCTTAACAGGGATACCCCCGTCTGATACGCAGTATTTT	CASSLTGIPPSDTQYF
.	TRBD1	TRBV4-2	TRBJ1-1	TGTGCCAGCAGCAAGGACAGGGCTCGGGGCACTGAAGCTTTCTTT	CASSKDRARGTEAFF
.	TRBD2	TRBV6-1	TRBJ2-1	TGTGCCACCGGGACCGGGGGGGCTTTGTATAATGAGCAGTTCTTC	CATGTGGALYNEQFF